This T cell receptor beta chain originates from a study of blood T cells in healthy people across ages. Study-level results: A greater number of naive CD4+ cells and higher diversity distinguished long-lived donors from aged donors. One million T cells yielded diversity estimates that were considered underestimates.

The authors ran a second PCR of 7 to 11 cycles using a sample-barcoded 5' primer and a J-beta primer mix. Each CDR3 protein gets one entry after TCRdb re-called the 5' RACE reads with MiXCR. The table lists more than 1,400,000 distinct CDR3 sequences, roughly 40% of them singletons. On this clonotype: Its specificity is unknown.

Russia was home to the donors, healthy Caucasian individuals aged about 6 to 90. The sequence was collected from a woman aged 18-29 years in good health. Input material: blood.

CDR3 DNA sequence: TGCGCTAAAACCGGTACAGATACGCAGTATTTT. This sequence encodes CAKTGTDTQYF. The chain has TRBV20-1 and TRBJ2-3; D call uncertain. Germline CDR1 DFQATT, CDR2 SNEGSKA (reference sequence). This CDR3 has 11 amino acids.